This passage covers 11 T cell receptor beta chains from one sample sequenced in a study of early stage breast cancer tumors. Assay: immunoSEQ multiplex PCR; the TCRdb copy retains only in-frame clones and omits some. The sample includes more than 55,000 clones, about 83% seen only once; the top ten take less than 4%. Material: blood. The source is a person aged 30 to 39 with breast cancer.

The gene calls are TRBV2 and TRBJ1-1; 9 nucleotides agree with TRBD1. The CDR3 is 14 residues long. V lost 8 bases and J lost 3; bases outside the gene matches: 7. Looked up from germline, CDR1 is SNHLY and CDR2 is FYNNEI. CDR3 sequence (DNA): TGTGCCAGCGACCGGACAGGGGTGGACACTGAAGCTTTCTTT. Its translation is CASDRTGVDTEAFF.

The rearrangement joins TRBV4-1 to TRBJ2-7; D gene unclear. Trimming removed 1 base at V and 3 bases at J, with 13 bases between. The germline CDR1 and CDR2 sequences are MGHRA and YSYEKL. This CDR3 is 15 amino acids long. The CDR3 spells CASSQVRLGDYEQYF. The CDR3 DNA sequence: TGCGCCAGCAGCCAAGTCCGCTTGGGCGACTACGAGCAGTACTTC.

V and J are TRBV28 and TRBJ2-3; TRBD1 agrees at 7 bases. Per the germline V gene, CDR1 is MDHEN and CDR2 is SYDVKM. This CDR3 has 16 residues. The V segment lost 4 bases and the J segment 0 bases; nucleotides outside the gene matches: 7. For the CDR3, the DNA is TGTGCCAGCAGTTCCCGGACAGGCCTGAGCACAGATACGCAGTATTTT. It specifies CASSSRTGLSTDTQYF.

This clone has a handful of counts. The chain recombines TRBV15 with TRBJ1-2; TRBD1 matches 8 bases. Germline V gives CDR1 LNHNV, CDR2 YYDKDF (reference sequence). V lost 2 bases and J lost 3; bases outside the gene matches: 8. The length of the CDR3 is 16 residues. DNA of the CDR3: TGTGCCACCAGCAGACCCGAGGACAGGGAGTACTATGGCTACACCTTC. This translates into CATSRPEDREYYGYTF.

This chain joins TRBV5-6 and TRBJ2-3, with 7 positions matching TRBD2. The J segment lost 1 base and the V segment lost 4 bases, leaving 9 bases of the junction unmatched. The germline V gene encodes CDR1 SGHDT and CDR2 YYEEEE. The CDR3 contains 16 residues. The DNA for the CDR3 is TGTGCCAGCAGCACGATGGGGGGGAGTCGCACAGATACGCAGTATTTT. Translated: CASSTMGGSRTDTQYF.

V is TRBV5-1 and J is TRBJ2-2; maybe TRBD1 (6 bases). V was clipped by 0 bases and J by 0 bases, with 12 bases between them. The CDR3 contains 17 residues. The germline gives CDR1 SGHRS, CDR2 YFSETQ. CDR3 bases: TGCGCCAGCAGCTTGGATTCGGCAGGGGCGAACACCGGGGAGCTGTTTTTT. Protein product: CASSLDSAGANTGELFF.

The CDR3 here is CASSTGPTYEQYF. In DNA form, the CDR3 reads TGTGCCAGTAGTACAGGGCCGACCTACGAGCAGTACTTC. The chain uses TRBV19 and TRBJ2-7, with D possibly matching TRBD1 (5 bases). This CDR3 is 13 amino acids long. Trimming pared 4 bases from V and 2 bases from J, leaving 9 bases between. CDR1 LNHDA and CDR2 SQIVND come from the germline V gene (reference sequence).

The V and J genes are TRBV30 and TRBJ1-2, with D unresolved. This CDR3 is built from 14 residues. V lost 0 bases, J lost 3 bases, and 11 bases lay in between. CDR1 GTSNPN and CDR2 SVGIG come from the germline V gene (reference sequence). The CDR3 nucleotides read TGTGCCTGGAGTGTAAAGGGCCTGTACTATGGCTACACCTTC. Amino acids: CAWSVKGLYYGYTF.

The J gene is TRBJ1-5, the V gene TRBV7-2; D is unresolved. CDR3 length: 15 residues. CDR1 is SGHTA and CDR2 is FQGNSA in the germline V gene. Trimming pared 1 base from V and 5 bases from J, leaving 12 bases between. In DNA, the CDR3 is TGTGCCAGCAGCTTAGGGGCGGGGATCGATCAGCCCCAGCATTTT. Protein sequence: CASSLGAGIDQPQHF. Based on the CDR3 plus reference TRBV7-2 and TRBJ1-5, the full variable domain is GAGVSQSPSNKVTEKGKDVELRCDPISGHTALYWYRQSLGQGLEFLIYFQGNSAPDKSGLPSDRFSAERTGGSVSTLTIQRTQQEDSAVYLCASSLGAGIDQPQHFGDGTRLSIL.

This clone was detected only a few times. The gene calls are TRBV7-9 and TRBJ1-1, with 7 positions matching TRBD1. CDR3 length: 16 amino acids. V dropped 5 bases and J dropped 1; count of bases not matched to a gene: 10. Germline V gene sequence: CDR1 SEHNR, CDR2 FQNEAQ (reference sequence). The DNA for the CDR3 is TGTGCCAGCAGCCCCCGGGGCAGGGGGTCGAACACTGAAGCTTTCTTT. Translation: CASSPRGRGSNTEAFF.

The chain carries TRBV5-1 and TRBJ2-3; 11 bases fit TRBD2. CDR3 size: 16 residues. V gave up 3 bases and J gave up 0 bases; unmatched junction bases: 3. Germline values: CDR1 SGHRS, CDR2 YFSETQ. CDR3 amino acids: CASSSLAGGSTDTQYF. The CDR3 region has the DNA TGCGCCAGCAGCTCCCTAGCGGGAGGTAGCACAGATACGCAGTATTTT.